This T cell receptor (beta chain) was retrieved from a study of T cell responses to AZD1222 COVID-19 vaccine. At the level of the study: Second-dose recipients at about 4 or about 12 weeks were treated as one pooled group. Whole-study findings and limits: Repertoire sampling occurred only after the peak T cell response. Of the AZD1222 recipients, only five to seven were seropositive at baseline. Most donors were white British, females outnumbered males, and clonal diversity was possibly underestimated.

Profiled with immunoSEQ multiplex PCR; TCRdb holds only in-frame clones, not every one. The data show over 110,000 clones, about 93% seen once. CDR1 and CDR2 (germline): SGHTA, FQGNSA. The CDR3 length is 13 residues. Trimming removed 3 bases at V and 7 bases at J, with 10 bases between. A remark on this clone: Its target is unknown.

The sequence derives from an adult in good health. The J gene is TRBJ1-5, the V gene TRBV7-2; no firm D call. The sequences come from peripheral blood, collected on day 0 of AZD1222 vaccination. Here the CDR3 reads CASSLTTTQPQHF. In nucleotides, the CDR3 is TGTGCCAGCAGCTTGACGACTACCCAGCCCCAGCATTTT.